These T cell receptor beta chains were read from a single sample in a study of blood T cell repertoires in COVID-19. TCRdb's table, derived via immunoSEQ multiplex PCR, lists solely in-frame clones and lacks some. The profile shows roughly 230,000 clones, 75% to 85% of them singletons. Material: peripheral blood. Receptor source: a man aged 50 to 59 with COVID-19, enrolled during active disease. Both conserved end residues are part of each CDR3. The order of the fields is D gene, V gene, clone size, J gene, CDR3 protein, CDR3 DNA. A D gene is named only where the DNA matches it firmly. Not every row has a clone size; where given, it reads once, few, many or a size class.

.	TRBV27	.	TRBJ2-3	CASSLSISGTDTQYF	TGTGCCAGCAGTTTATCAATTAGCGGCACAGATACGCAGTATTTT
.	TRBV3-1/TRBV3-2	.	TRBJ2-1	CASSDSGYSYNEQFF	TGTGCCAGCAGCGATAGCGGTTACTCCTACAATGAGCAGTTCTTC
.	TRBV7-6	.	TRBJ1-1	CASSLVSAPADTEAFF	TGTGCCAGCAGCTTAGTTTCGGCCCCGGCGGACACTGAAGCTTTCTTT
.	TRBV5-1	.	TRBJ2-1	CASSFGELSNEQFF	TGCGCCAGCAGCTTTGGGGAGTTAAGTAATGAGCAGTTCTTC
.	TRBV28	once	TRBJ1-1	CASSADKNTEAFF	TGTGCCAGCAGTGCAGACAAGAACACTGAAGCTTTCTTT
TRBD1	TRBV6-5	.	TRBJ2-2	CASSPGGRDGELFF	TGTGCCAGCAGTCCAGGGGGCCGGGACGGGGAGCTGTTTTTT
TRBD2	TRBV4-3	.	TRBJ2-1	CASSRQPTSGGGNEQFF	TGCGCCAGCAGCCGCCAACCGACTAGCGGGGGGGGCAATGAGCAGTTCTTC
.	TRBV30	.	TRBJ2-1	CAWRRGRFSYNEQFF	TGTGCCTGGAGAAGGGGCCGATTCTCCTACAATGAGCAGTTCTTC
.	TRBV5-1	.	TRBJ2-2	CASSPRGAQTGELFF	TGCGCCAGCAGCCCGCGCGGGGCGCAAACCGGGGAGCTGTTTTTT
.	TRBV3-1/TRBV3-2	.	TRBJ2-3	CASSQGGDTQYF	TGTGCCAGCAGCCAGGGAGGAGATACGCAGTATTTT
TRBD1	TRBV18	.	TRBJ2-1	CASSADRGLSVEQFF	TGTGCCAGCTCAGCGGACAGGGGGCTTTCTGTTGAGCAGTTCTTC
.	TRBV25-1	few	TRBJ1-6	CASSESGYRSPLHF	TGTGCCAGCAGTGAGTCGGGGTACAGATCACCCCTCCACTTT
TRBD1	TRBV24-1	.	TRBJ2-1	CATSGGTGGYNEQFF	TGTGCCACCAGTGGCGGGACAGGTGGATACAATGAGCAGTTCTTC
.	TRBV4-1	.	TRBJ1-2	CASSLTTNDYGYTF	TGCGCCAGCAGCCTCACAACGAACGACTATGGCTACACCTTC
.	TRBV6-5	.	TRBJ2-3	CASLFADTQYF	TGTGCCAGCCTGTTCGCAGATACGCAGTATTTT
.	TRBV7-9	few	TRBJ1-2	CASTRPLGVGYTF	TGTGCCAGCACCCGGCCATTAGGGGTTGGCTACACCTTC
.	TRBV2	.	TRBJ2-7	CASSRSGVGEQYF	TGTGCCAGCAGCCGGTCCGGGGTAGGCGAGCAGTACTTC
TRBD2	TRBV7-3	once	TRBJ2-1	CASSPTSGDAGQFF	TGTGCCAGCAGCCCGACTAGCGGGGACGCCGGGCAGTTCTTC
TRBD2	TRBV5-4	.	TRBJ2-1	CASSSGTSGRNEQFF	TGTGCCAGCAGCTCCGGGACTAGCGGAAGGAATGAGCAGTTCTTC
.	TRBV7-8	.	TRBJ1-2	CASSRTVNYGYTF	TGTGCCAGCAGCAGAACAGTCAACTATGGCTACACCTTC
.	TRBV5-1	.	TRBJ2-7	CASSLEGGREQYF	TGCGCCAGCAGCTTGGAAGGTGGGCGCGAGCAGTACTTC
.	TRBV11-2	.	TRBJ1-1	CASSALWAVGTEAFF	TGTGCCAGCAGCGCCCTATGGGCAGTCGGCACTGAAGCTTTCTTT
.	TRBV7-2	.	TRBJ1-6	CASSYRTGDNSPLHF	TGTGCCAGCAGCTACAGGACGGGCGATAATTCACCCCTCCACTTT
.	TRBV10-1	.	TRBJ1-1	CAIHERRGNTEAFF	TGCGCCATCCATGAAAGACGGGGGAACACTGAAGCTTTCTTT
TRBD2	TRBV30	.	TRBJ2-7	CAWSEKFIAGEYEQYF	TGTGCCTGGAGCGAGAAATTTATAGCGGGGGAATACGAGCAGTACTTC
.	TRBV5-1	.	TRBJ2-3	CASSLAETGFSRADTQYF	TGCGCCAGCAGCTTGGCCGAGACTGGTTTCTCGCGGGCAGATACGCAGTATTTT
.	TRBV30	.	TRBJ1-1	CACGLNTEAFF	TGTGCCTGCGGGTTGAACACTGAAGCTTTCTTT
.	TRBV5-4	.	TRBJ2-7	CASSFKTGTGEQYF	TGTGCCAGCAGCTTCAAAACAGGGACCGGGGAGCAGTACTTC
TRBD1	TRBV7-3	.	TRBJ1-3	CASSSGTGGTVAGNTIYF	TGTGCCAGCAGCTCCGGGACAGGGGGAACGGTAGCTGGAAACACCATATATTTT
.	TRBV10-1	.	TRBJ2-2	CASSEATGAGELFF	TGCGCCAGCAGTGAGGCGACAGGTGCCGGGGAGCTGTTTTTT
.	TRBV10-2	.	TRBJ2-2	CASTGTTNTGELFF	TGCGCCAGCACCGGGACAACGAACACCGGGGAGCTGTTTTTT
.	TRBV7-2	.	TRBJ1-6	CASSQRLSGGNSPLHF	TGTGCCAGCAGCCAACGACTTTCGGGGGGGAATTCACCCCTCCACTTT
.	TRBV5-1	.	TRBJ2-2	CASSPFSSGELFF	TGCGCCAGCAGCCCGTTTAGTTCCGGGGAGCTGTTTTTT
TRBD1	TRBV5-1	.	TRBJ2-7	CASSMNRDSGLKQYF	TGCGCCAGCAGCATGAACCGGGACAGTGGTTTGAAGCAGTACTTC
.	TRBV5-1	.	TRBJ2-1	CASKGSENNEQFF	TGCGCCAGCAAGGGTAGCGAAAACAATGAGCAGTTCTTC
.	TRBV30	.	TRBJ1-2	CAWSVSGANYGYTF	TGTGCCTGGAGTGTATCGGGTGCTAACTATGGCTACACCTTC
.	TRBV21-1	.	TRBJ2-1	CASRTSGGPYNEQFF	TGTGCCAGCAGGACTAGCGGGGGGCCGTACAATGAGCAGTTCTTC
.	TRBV5-1	few	TRBJ1-2	CASSLGSSVHGYTF	TGCGCCAGCAGCTTGGGAAGTAGCGTTCATGGCTACACCTTC
.	TRBV10-3	.	TRBJ2-7	CAISEVGEKGEQYF	TGTGCCATCAGTGAGGTAGGGGAAAAGGGCGAGCAGTACTTC
.	TRBV6-2/TRBV6-3	many	TRBJ1-2	CASSGLLDSYGYTF	TGTGCCAGCAGTGGGCTTCTAGACAGCTATGGCTACACCTTC
.	TRBV15	.	TRBJ2-1	CATSRDLRGMGEQFF	TGTGCCACCAGCAGAGATCTAAGGGGGATGGGTGAGCAGTTCTTC
TRBD1	TRBV19	few	TRBJ1-2	CASSPRRRDRESGYTF	TGTGCCAGTAGTCCCCGGCGGCGGGACAGGGAGTCTGGCTACACCTTC
.	TRBV6-5	.	TRBJ1-1	CASSSQGDTEAFF	TGTGCCAGCAGTTCACAGGGTGACACTGAAGCTTTCTTT
.	TRBV7-2	.	TRBJ2-6	CASSLVGRSSGANVLTF	TGTGCCAGCAGCTTAGTGGGGCGTTCCTCTGGGGCCAACGTCCTGACTTTC
TRBD2	TRBV30	.	TRBJ2-5	CAWRTPGASGRGTQYF	TGTGCCTGGAGAACCCCAGGAGCAAGCGGGAGGGGGACCCAGTACTTC
TRBD1	TRBV6-5	.	TRBJ2-3	CASKTRGRTDTQYF	TGTGCCAGCAAAACGAGGGGGCGCACAGATACGCAGTATTTT
TRBD1	TRBV19	.	TRBJ1-6	CASSVLPDRGGAPLHF	TGTGCCAGTAGTGTCCTCCCGGACAGGGGTGGCGCACCCCTCCACTTT
.	TRBV5-1	.	TRBJ2-5	CASSLGRQVEVSGSQETQYF	TGCGCCAGCAGCTTGGGTCGACAGGTAGAGGTGTCGGGTTCCCAAGAGACCCAGTACTTC